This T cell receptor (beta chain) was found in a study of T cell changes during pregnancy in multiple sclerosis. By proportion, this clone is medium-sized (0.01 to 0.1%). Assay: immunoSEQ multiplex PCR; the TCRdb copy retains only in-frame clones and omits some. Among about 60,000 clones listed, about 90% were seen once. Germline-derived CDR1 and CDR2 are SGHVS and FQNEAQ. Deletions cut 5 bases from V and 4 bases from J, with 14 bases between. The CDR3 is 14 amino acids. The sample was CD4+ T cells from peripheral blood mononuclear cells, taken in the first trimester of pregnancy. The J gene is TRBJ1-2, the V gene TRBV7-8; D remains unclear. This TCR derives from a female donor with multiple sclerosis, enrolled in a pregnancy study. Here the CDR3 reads CASSPSQARYGYTF. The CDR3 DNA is TGTGCCAGCAGCCCGAGCCAGGCCCGCTATGGCTACACCTTC.